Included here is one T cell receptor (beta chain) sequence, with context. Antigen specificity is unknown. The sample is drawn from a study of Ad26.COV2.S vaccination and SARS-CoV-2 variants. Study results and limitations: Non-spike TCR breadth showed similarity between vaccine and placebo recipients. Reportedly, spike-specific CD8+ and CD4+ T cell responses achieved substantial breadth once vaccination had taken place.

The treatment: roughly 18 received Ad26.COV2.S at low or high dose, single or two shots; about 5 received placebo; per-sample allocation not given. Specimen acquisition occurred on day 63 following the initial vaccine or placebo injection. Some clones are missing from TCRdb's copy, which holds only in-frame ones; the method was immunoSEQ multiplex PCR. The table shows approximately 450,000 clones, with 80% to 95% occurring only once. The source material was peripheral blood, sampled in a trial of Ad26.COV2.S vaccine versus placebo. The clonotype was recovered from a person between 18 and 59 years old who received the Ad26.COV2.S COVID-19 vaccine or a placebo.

CDR3 amino acids: CAIEGLALGQFF. The DNA of the CDR3 is TGTGCCATCGAGGGACTAGCCCTGGGGCAGTTCTTC. The rearrangement links TRBV11-2 to TRBJ2-1; 9 bases map to TRBD2. Germline CDR1 is SGHAT and CDR2 is FQNNGV. Trimming took 10 bases from V and 12 from J; bases not matched to a gene: 10. The CDR3 is made up of 12 amino acids. The complete variable domain, with remaining parts taken from reference TRBV11-2 and TRBJ2-1, reads EAGVAQSPRYKIIEKRQSVAFWCNPISGHATLYWYQQILGQGPKLLIQFQNNGVVDDSQLPKDRFSAERLKGVDSTLKIQPAKLEDSAVYLCAIEGLALGQFFGPGTRLTVL.